A single T cell receptor (beta chain) is shown here with its context. This specimen belongs to a study of blood T cell repertoires in COVID-19. Study overall: Samples came from the United States, Italy and Spain, spanning acute and convalescent COVID-19. Sample material is recorded as cDNA or gDNA derived from T cells, B-cell-depleted T cells, or PBMCs.

The trim removed 7 bases at V and 2 bases at J, leaving 2 bases unmatched. Germline V gene lookup returns CDR1 WSHSY and CDR2 SAAADI. CDR3 length: 14 amino acids. The authors' processing: Estimated nucleated cell counts came from reference gene primer amplification. Data came from immunoSEQ multiplex PCR; TCRdb stores just in-frame clones and leaves some out. That table furnishes V, J and clone size, whereas the DNA furnished D and trimming. The data hold roughly 68,000 clones, with roughly nine tenths observed a single time. The sequence derives from a woman between 50 and 59 years old with active COVID-19. The sequencing sample was made of peripheral blood. The chain couples TRBV10-2 to TRBJ2-5; 12 nucleotides align to TRBD2. The CDR3 region is CASTLAGGQETQYF. Here the CDR3 DNA reads TGCGCCAGCACCCTAGCGGGGGGGCAAGAGACCCAGTACTTC.